Listed below are T cell receptor beta chains from one sample, sequenced in a study of blood T cell repertoires in COVID-19. Profiled with immunoSEQ multiplex PCR; TCRdb holds only in-frame clones, not every one. The table records a few hundred thousand clones, 80% of them present only once. The sequenced material came from PBMCs or T cells enriched from blood (not recorded which). These receptors were taken from a woman between 40 and 50 years old with acute COVID-19. The CDR3 runs from the conserved cysteine through the conserved F or W. The D gene is left open where the match is weak. The listing skips clone size in some rows; elsewhere it reads once, few, many or a size class.

size,J,D,V,length,DNA,CDR3
.,TRBJ1-4,TRBD1,TRBV6-5,15,TGTGCCAGCCATCCAGGGGGCGGGTGGGATGAAAAACTGTTTTTT,CASHPGGGWDEKLFF
.,TRBJ2-2,.,TRBV6-5,13,TGTGCCACCCGGCGGATTTCCTTCGGGGAGCTGTTTTTT,CATRRISFGELFF
.,TRBJ2-3,.,TRBV19,13,TGTGCCAGTAGTGTCTTGGCGGCAGATACGCAGTATTTT,CASSVLAADTQYF
.,TRBJ1-3,TRBD1,TRBV7-9,15,TGTGCCAGCAGCCCTCAGGGGGCATCTGGAAACACCATATATTTT,CASSPQGASGNTIYF
few,TRBJ2-5,TRBD2,TRBV5-1,16,TGCGCCAGCAGCTTATTAGGACTAGCGGGGAAAGAGACCCAGTACTTC,CASSLLGLAGKETQYF
few,TRBJ2-7,.,TRBV18,16,TGTGCCAGCTCACCTGGGCCAGGGGTTTTCAGCGACGAGCAGTACTTC,CASSPGPGVFSDEQYF
.,TRBJ1-2,.,TRBV14,12,TGTGCCAGCAGCACACGACAGGATGGCTACACCTTC,CASSTRQDGYTF
few,TRBJ1-2,.,TRBV6-6,15,TGTGCCAGCAGTTACTCTCCGGACACCACTTATGGCTACACCTTC,CASSYSPDTTYGYTF
.,TRBJ2-3,TRBD2,TRBV7-9,17,TGTGCCAGCAGTTCCTCGATAGCGGGGTTCTTCCGAGATACGCAGTATTTT,CASSSSIAGFFRDTQYF
.,TRBJ1-1,TRBD1,TRBV6-5,14,TGTGCCAGCACCCCGGGACAGGGGGAAACTGAAGCTTTCTTT,CASTPGQGETEAFF
.,TRBJ2-3,TRBD2,TRBV3-1/TRBV3-2,16,TGTGCCAGCAGCCTCGCTAGCGGGAGGGCAGGAGATACGCAGTATTTT,CASSLASGRAGDTQYF
.,TRBJ1-1,.,TRBV6-2/TRBV6-3,14,TGTGCCAGCAGTTACTCCGGGGGGAACACTGAAGCTTTCTTT,CASSYSGGNTEAFF
.,TRBJ2-7,.,TRBV7-2,13,TGTGCCAGCAGCCAAGGGACATCCTACGAGCAGTACTTC,CASSQGTSYEQYF
.,TRBJ1-1,.,TRBV5-1,15,TGCGCCAGCAGCCGGGAGGGACACAAGAACACTGAAGCTTTCTTT,CASSREGHKNTEAFF
.,TRBJ2-1,TRBD2,TRBV6-5,13,TGTGCCAGCACAACTAGCGGGAGGAATGAGCAGTTCTTC,CASTTSGRNEQFF
.,TRBJ2-6,TRBD1,TRBV10-3,15,TGTGCCGTGGGGCAGGGGGCCTCTGGGGCCAACGTCCTGACTTTC,CAVGQGASGANVLTF
.,TRBJ1-1,.,TRBV7-3,19,TGTGCCAGCAGCTTAACGCGATCAGGGAGGGGGGTGGTTAACACTGAAGCTTTCTTT,CASSLTRSGRGVVNTEAFF
.,TRBJ1-1,.,TRBV19,15,TGTGCCAGTAGTATAAGAGAGATGATAAACACTGAAGCTTTCTTT,CASSIREMINTEAFF
.,TRBJ1-2,.,TRBV7-2,15,TGTGCCAGCAGCTTAGACGCTCGACAGTTCTATGGCTACACCTTC,CASSLDARQFYGYTF
.,TRBJ1-1,.,TRBV5-1,13,TGCGCCAGCAGCTTGGTAATGAACACTGAAGCTTTCTTT,CASSLVMNTEAFF
.,TRBJ2-7,TRBD2,TRBV29-1,13,TGCAGCGTTGTCGGGGGGAGACTCTACGAGCAGTACTTC,CSVVGGRLYEQYF
.,TRBJ1-6,TRBD1,TRBV6-5,16,TGTGCCAGCAGTTACAAGCGACAGGGTTCGCATTCACCCCTCCACTTT,CASSYKRQGSHSPLHF
.,TRBJ2-1,TRBD2,TRBV7-6,15,TGTGCCAGCAGCCCTCGGGGGGGAGTAGCCAATGAGCAGTTCTTC,CASSPRGGVANEQFF
.,TRBJ2-3,.,TRBV7-2,16,TGTGCCAGCAGCTTAGGGCTAGAATTTCGCACAGATACGCAGTATTTT,CASSLGLEFRTDTQYF
.,TRBJ2-2,TRBD1,TRBV9,15,TGTGCCAGCAGCCTCGGGACAGCGAACACCGGGGAGCTGTTTTTT,CASSLGTANTGELFF
few,TRBJ2-2,TRBD2,TRBV4-2,16,TGTGCCAGTATGCCAGGGACTAGCGGTCGCACCGGGGAGCTGTTTTTT,CASMPGTSGRTGELFF
.,TRBJ1-5,TRBD1,TRBV29-1,14,TGCAGCGTTCAGGGGGCGGGGGTCAATCAGCCCCAGCATTTT,CSVQGAGVNQPQHF